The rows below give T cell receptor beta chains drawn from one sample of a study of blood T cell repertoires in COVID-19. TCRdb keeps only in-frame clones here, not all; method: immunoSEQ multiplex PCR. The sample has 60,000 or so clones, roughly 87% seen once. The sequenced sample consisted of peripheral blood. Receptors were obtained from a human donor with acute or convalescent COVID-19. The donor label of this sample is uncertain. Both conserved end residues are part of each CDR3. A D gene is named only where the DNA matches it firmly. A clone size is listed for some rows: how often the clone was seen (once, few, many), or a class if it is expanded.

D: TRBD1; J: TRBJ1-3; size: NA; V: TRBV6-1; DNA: TGTGCCAGCAGTGAGAGACAGGGGTTTGCTGGAAACACCATATATTTT; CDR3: CASSERQGFAGNTIYF
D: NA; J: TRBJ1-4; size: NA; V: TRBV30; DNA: TGTGCCTGGACCACAGTATCAACTAATGAAAAACTGTTTTTT; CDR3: CAWTTVSTNEKLFF
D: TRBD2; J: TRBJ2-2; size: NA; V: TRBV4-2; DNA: TGTGCCAGCAGCCAAGGACTAGCGGGAGGGCCCGGGGAGCTGTTTTTT; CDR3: CASSQGLAGGPGELFF
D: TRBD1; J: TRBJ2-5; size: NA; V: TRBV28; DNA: TGTGCCAGCAGGGGCCCCGGACAGGGGGCCCCGAAGACCCAGTACTTC; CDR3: CASRGPGQGAPKTQYF
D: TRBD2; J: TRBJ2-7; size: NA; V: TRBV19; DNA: TGTGCCAGTAGTCCAGGGACTAGCGGGACGTACGAGCAGTACTTC; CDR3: CASSPGTSGTYEQYF
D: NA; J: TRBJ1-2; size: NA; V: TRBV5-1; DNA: TGCGCCAGCAGCTTGTTCACTTCTTCTCGGGACTATGGCTACACCTTC; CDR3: CASSLFTSSRDYGYTF
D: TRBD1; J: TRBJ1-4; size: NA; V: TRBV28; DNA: TGTGCCAGCAGTTTTAGAACGGCAGGGGGGAATGAAAAACTGTTTTTT; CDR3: CASSFRTAGGNEKLFF
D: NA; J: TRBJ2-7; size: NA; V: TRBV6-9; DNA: TGTGCCAGCAGTTCGGACAAGACCTACGAGCAGTACTTC; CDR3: CASSSDKTYEQYF
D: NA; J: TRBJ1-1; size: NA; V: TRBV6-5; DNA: TGTGCCAGCAGCCACCCTAGGGGCACTGAAGCTTTCTTT; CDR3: CASSHPRGTEAFF
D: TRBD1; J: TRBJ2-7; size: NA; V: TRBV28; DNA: TGTGCCAGCAATGGACCCCCAGGCGCAGGGGGATCCTACGAGCAGTACTTC; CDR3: CASNGPPGAGGSYEQYF
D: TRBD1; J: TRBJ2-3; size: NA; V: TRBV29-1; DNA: TGCAGCGTAACAGGGGGCACAGATACGCAGTATTTT; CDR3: CSVTGGTDTQYF
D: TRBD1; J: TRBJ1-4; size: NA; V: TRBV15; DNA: TGTGCCACCAGCGCCCGGACAGGGAGGAGTGAAAAACTGTTTTTT; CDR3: CATSARTGRSEKLFF
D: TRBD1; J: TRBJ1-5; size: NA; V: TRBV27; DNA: TGTGCCAGCAGTGACCCAGGACAGGGCGAAAATCAGCCCCAGCATTTT; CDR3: CASSDPGQGENQPQHF
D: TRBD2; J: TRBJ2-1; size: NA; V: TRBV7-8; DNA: TGTGCCAGCAGCTTCCAGGTGGGAGCGGGAGGTTGGGTTGAGCAGTTCTTC; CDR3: CASSFQVGAGGWVEQFF
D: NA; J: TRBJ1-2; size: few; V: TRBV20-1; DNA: TGCAGTGCAGTAGTCCTCAATGGCTACACCTTC; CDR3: CSAVVLNGYTF
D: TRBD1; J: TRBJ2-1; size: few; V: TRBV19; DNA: TGTGCCAGTAGTATATTCGGGACAGGCTTTGGGAATGAGCAGTTCTTC; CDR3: CASSIFGTGFGNEQFF
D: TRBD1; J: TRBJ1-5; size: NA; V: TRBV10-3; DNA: TGTGCCATCAGTACGGGACAGGGTGGTAATCAGCCCCAACATTTT; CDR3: CAISTGQGGNQPQHF
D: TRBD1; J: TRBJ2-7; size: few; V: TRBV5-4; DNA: TGTGCCAGCAGCTACAGGGGTTTGACCTACGAGCAGTACTTC; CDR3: CASSYRGLTYEQYF
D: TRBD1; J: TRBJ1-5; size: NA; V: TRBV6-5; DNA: TGTGCCAGCGGGGGACAGGTGGGCTTGGGGGCCCAGCATTTT; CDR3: CASGGQVGLGAQHF
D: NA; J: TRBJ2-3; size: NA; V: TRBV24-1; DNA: TGTGCCACCAGTGATTTGGGGGAGGACACAGATACGCAGTATTTT; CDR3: CATSDLGEDTDTQYF
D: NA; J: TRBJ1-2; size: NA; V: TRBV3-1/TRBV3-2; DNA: TGTGCCAGCAGCCCGCCCCTGGGGCGCGCCGGGTATGGCTACACCTTC; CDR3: CASSPPLGRAGYGYTF
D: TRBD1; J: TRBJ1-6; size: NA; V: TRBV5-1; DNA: TGCGCCAGCAGCAGGGACAGGGAAGTTTTCTATAATTCACCCCTCCACTTT; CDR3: CASSRDREVFYNSPLHF
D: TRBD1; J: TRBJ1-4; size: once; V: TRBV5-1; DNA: TGCGCCAGCAGCTTGGGACAGGGGAGCTTTGAAAAACTGTTTTTT; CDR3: CASSLGQGSFEKLFF
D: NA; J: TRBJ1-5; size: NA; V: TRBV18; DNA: TGTGCCAGCTCATACGACAAAAATCAGCCCCAGCATTTT; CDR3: CASSYDKNQPQHF
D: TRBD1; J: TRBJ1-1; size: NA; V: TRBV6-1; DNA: TGTGCCAGCAGTGAAACCTACGGACAGGGCATCCCTGAAGCTTTCTTT; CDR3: CASSETYGQGIPEAFF
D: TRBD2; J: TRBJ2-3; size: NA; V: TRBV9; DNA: TGTGCCAGCAGCGCGGGAGGAAGCACAGATACGCAGTATTTT; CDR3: CASSAGGSTDTQYF
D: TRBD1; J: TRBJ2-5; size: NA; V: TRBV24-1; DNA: TGTGCCACCAGTGACAACCTATTAGGACAGGGGGGAGAGACCCAGTACTTC; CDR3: CATSDNLLGQGGETQYF
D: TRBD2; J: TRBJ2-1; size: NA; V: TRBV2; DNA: TGTGCCAGCAGTGAATTGTTAGCGGGAGATGAGCAGTTCTTC; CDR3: CASSELLAGDEQFF
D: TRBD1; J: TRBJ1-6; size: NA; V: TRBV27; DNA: TGTGCCAGCAGTTTAGCCAGGGGGCCCCTCTATAATTCACCCCTCCACTTT; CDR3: CASSLARGPLYNSPLHF
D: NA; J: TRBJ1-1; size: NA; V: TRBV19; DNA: TGTGCCAGTAGTCCCCTCAACCAGCGGGGGGAAGCTTTCTTT; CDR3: CASSPLNQRGEAFF
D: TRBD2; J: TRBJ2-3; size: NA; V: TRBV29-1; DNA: TGCAGCGCTCCCCCTAGCGGGGGGGCTGTAGATACGCAGTATTTT; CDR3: CSAPPSGGAVDTQYF
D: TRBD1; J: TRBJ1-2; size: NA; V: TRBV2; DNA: TGTGCCAGCAGAAAACTGCAGACAGGGGGTAGAAACTATGGCTACACCTTC; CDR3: CASRKLQTGGRNYGYTF
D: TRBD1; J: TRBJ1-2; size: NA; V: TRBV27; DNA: TGTGCCAGCAGCGAGACAGGGAGGCGGTATGGCTACACCTTC; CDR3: CASSETGRRYGYTF
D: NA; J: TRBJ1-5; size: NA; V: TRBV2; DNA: TGTGCCGGCACACAGAGGGCCGATCAGCCCCAGCATTTT; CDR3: CAGTQRADQPQHF
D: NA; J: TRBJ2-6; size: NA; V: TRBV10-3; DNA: TGTGCCATCAGTGAGACCAATGGCAGGTCTGGGGCCAACGTCCTGACTTTC; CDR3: CAISETNGRSGANVLTF
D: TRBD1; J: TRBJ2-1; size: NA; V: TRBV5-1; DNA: TGCGCCAGCAGCTTGCCCGGCGACAGGGGTGGTGAGCAGTTCTTC; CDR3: CASSLPGDRGGEQFF
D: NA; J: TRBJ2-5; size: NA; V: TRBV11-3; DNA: TGTGCCAGCAGCCCTGGTGGGGGAGGGGGACCTCAGACCCAGTACTTC; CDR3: CASSPGGGGGPQTQYF
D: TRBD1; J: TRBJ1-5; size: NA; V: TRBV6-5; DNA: TGTGCCAGCAGTAACAGGGGGCGGCCCCAGCCCCAGCATTTT; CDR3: CASSNRGRPQPQHF
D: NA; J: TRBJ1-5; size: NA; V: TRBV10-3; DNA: TGTGCCATCAGTGAAGCAGGGATGAATCAGCCCCAGCATTTT; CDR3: CAISEAGMNQPQHF
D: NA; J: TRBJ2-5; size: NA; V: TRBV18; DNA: TGTGCCAGCTCACCATACTCCTCCTCAGGGGTTTTCGGAGAGACCCAGTACTTC; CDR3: CASSPYSSSGVFGETQYF
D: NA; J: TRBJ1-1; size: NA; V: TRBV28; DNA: TGTGCCAGCAGTTTAAAGGAGAGGAACACTGAAGCTTTCTTT; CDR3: CASSLKERNTEAFF
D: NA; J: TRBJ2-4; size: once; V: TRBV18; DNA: TGTGCCAGCTCCCCACCATCGTCGTCAGACATTCAGTACTTC; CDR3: CASSPPSSSDIQYF
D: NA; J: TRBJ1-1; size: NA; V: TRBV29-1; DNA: TGCAGCGTGAGAGTCGCAAAACAGGGAGAAGCTTTCTTT; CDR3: CSVRVAKQGEAFF
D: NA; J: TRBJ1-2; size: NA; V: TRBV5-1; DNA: TGCGCCAGCAGCTCTAGACCCCGAGCGGATAATCTCTACACCTTC; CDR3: CASSSRPRADNLYTF
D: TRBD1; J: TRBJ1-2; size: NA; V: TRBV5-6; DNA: TGTGCCAGCAGCCGGACAGGGGCTTACTATGGCTACACCTTC; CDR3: CASSRTGAYYGYTF
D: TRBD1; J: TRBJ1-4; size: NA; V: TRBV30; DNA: TGTGCCTGGAAGGGGGCGGGACAGATGATTTATTTT; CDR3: CAWKGAGQMIYF
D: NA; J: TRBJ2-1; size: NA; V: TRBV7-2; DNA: TGTGCCAGCAGCTTAGTCCCTAGCGCCCCGAAGCAGTTCTTC; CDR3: CASSLVPSAPKQFF
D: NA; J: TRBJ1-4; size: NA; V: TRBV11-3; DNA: TGTGCCTCCCGAGGTGGGTCTCGGAAGGAAAAACTGTTTTTT; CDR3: CASRGGSRKEKLFF